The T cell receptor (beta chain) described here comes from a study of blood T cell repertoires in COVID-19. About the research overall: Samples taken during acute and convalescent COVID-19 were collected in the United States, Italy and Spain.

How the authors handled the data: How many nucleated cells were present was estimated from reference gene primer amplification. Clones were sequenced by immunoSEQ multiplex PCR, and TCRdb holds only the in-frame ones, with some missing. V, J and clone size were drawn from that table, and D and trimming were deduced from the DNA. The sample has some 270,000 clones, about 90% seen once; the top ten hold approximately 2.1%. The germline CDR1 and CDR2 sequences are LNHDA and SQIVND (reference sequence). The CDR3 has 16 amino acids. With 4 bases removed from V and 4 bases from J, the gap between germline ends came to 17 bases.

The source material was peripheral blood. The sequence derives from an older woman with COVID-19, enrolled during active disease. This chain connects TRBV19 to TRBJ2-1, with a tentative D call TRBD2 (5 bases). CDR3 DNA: TGTGCCAGTAGTAAGGTCGAGGGAACCCTTTACAATGAGCAGTTCTTC. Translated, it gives CASSKVEGTLYNEQFF.